This record concerns one T cell receptor (beta chain) sequence. Its antigen has not been determined. Per-nucleotide qualities are absent, and no much larger clonotype sits a single base away. Preparation of the library involved the immunoSEQ multiplex PCR assay. In TCRdb, the immuneACCESS table is reduced to in-frame sequences with V and J assigned. These tables do not hold every clone; where another copy was compared, an unresolved V gene accounts for under half, and the others remain unexplained. Counted in this sample were several hundred clones; 84% of them appeared once. In total, the top ten clones hold around 80% of the sample. The sample is drawn from a study of cutaneous CD30+ T cell lymphoproliferative disorder and hepatitis E (dated by TCRdb to the late 2010s). The CDR3 spans 12 residues, from the cysteine through the phenylalanine. The CDR3 DNA has 36 bases and is translated from base 1. The junction shows trimming of 5 bases on V and 7 bases on J, plus 14 bases between the germline ends. From the germline V gene, CDR1 is SQVTM and CDR2 is ANQGSEA.

The sequence is built from TRBV29-1 and TRBJ1-2; possibly the D gene is TRBD1, per 6 matching bases. Sequencing was carried out using liver tissue. This receptor was obtained from a human donor with a cutaneous T cell lymphoproliferative disorder associated with hepatitis E virus. CDR3 sequence: CSVQNRVGGYTF. The DNA sequence is as follows: TGCAGCGTTCAAAACAGGGTTGGTGGCTACACCTTC.